This T cell receptor beta chain was found in a study of control samples from healthy donors and cancer patients. CDR3 length: 15 residues. Germline values: CDR1 GTSNPN, CDR2 SVGIG (reference sequence). The trim removed 3 bases at V and 0 bases at J, leaving 4 bases unmatched. The repertoire was sequenced with immunoSEQ multiplex PCR; TCRdb's copy has only in-frame clones and lacks some. This table holds some 130,000 clones, about 92% found once. The specimen sequenced was PBMCs. This receptor was obtained from a man aged 50 or older with head and neck cancer. J is TRBJ2-1 and V is TRBV30; 8 bases agree with TRBD2. CDR3 protein: CAWRRGESSYNEQFF. The CDR3 DNA is TGTGCCTGGAGGCGGGGGGAGAGCTCCTACAATGAGCAGTTCTTC.